This T cell receptor (beta chain) was captured in a study of cytomegalovirus exposure and HLA in healthy donors. 60 Vbeta and 13 Jbeta primers were used in PCR. Assay used: immunoSEQ multiplex PCR; TCRdb lists only in-frame clones, some missing. Its listing shows 200,000 or so clones. The CDR3 runs to 15 residues. Germline CDR1 reads MNHEY; CDR2 reads SMNVEV (reference sequence). Deletions cut 6 bases from V and 2 bases from J, with 16 bases between. Concerning this clone itself: The target antigen is unknown.

General study points: Fewer N-insertions than the 666-donor mean were reportedly shown by an Asian-associated ancestry cluster in a later analysis. According to an earlier analysis, most TCR beta V segments yielded productive rearrangements about 87% or about 30% of the time. Some public TCRs appeared in many individuals, while most sequences were rare.

V and J are TRBV27 and TRBJ1-1, with D possibly TRBD1 on 6 matching bases. This TCR was sampled from a boy younger than 18 in good health and CMV-seronegative. Sequencing input: PBMCs. The CDR3 sequence is CASSWRTDLNTEAFF. DNA of the CDR3: TGTGCCAGCAGCTGGAGGACAGACCTCAACACTGAAGCTTTCTTT.